This TCR beta chain was sequenced during a study of vaccination and CD4 T cells after COVID-19. Study-wide context: Convalescent persons amounted to six males plus four females, two of whom were Hispanic. General study points: A median approximately 86% of convalescent patients' SARS-CoV-2-reactive clones emerged only after vaccination. A nonsignificant rise from approximately 21 to 38 was seen in the median number of SARS-CoV-2-reactive clonotypes.

Positive PCR tests came between March and December 2020, ahead of the US Alpha, Beta and Delta variants. TCRdb fed the PCR reads into MiXCR, producing one record per CDR3 protein. The data contain around 21,000 distinct CDR3 sequences, 45% to 70% of them singletons. The CDR3 consists of 14 residues. Per the germline V gene, CDR1 is DFQATT and CDR2 is SNEGSKA (reference sequence). V shed 4 bases and J shed 2 bases, with 15 bases lying between them. On this clonotype itself: The antigen is undetermined.

The sequencing used CD4+ T cells from blood, collected after SARS-CoV-2 vaccination. The chain uses TRBV20-1 and TRBJ2-7; maybe TRBD2 (5 bases). The sequence came from a human donor who had recovered from COVID-19. The CDR3: CSATADSKAYEQYF. As DNA, the CDR3 is TGCAGTGCTACCGCGGACTCGAAAGCCTACGAGCAGTACTTC.